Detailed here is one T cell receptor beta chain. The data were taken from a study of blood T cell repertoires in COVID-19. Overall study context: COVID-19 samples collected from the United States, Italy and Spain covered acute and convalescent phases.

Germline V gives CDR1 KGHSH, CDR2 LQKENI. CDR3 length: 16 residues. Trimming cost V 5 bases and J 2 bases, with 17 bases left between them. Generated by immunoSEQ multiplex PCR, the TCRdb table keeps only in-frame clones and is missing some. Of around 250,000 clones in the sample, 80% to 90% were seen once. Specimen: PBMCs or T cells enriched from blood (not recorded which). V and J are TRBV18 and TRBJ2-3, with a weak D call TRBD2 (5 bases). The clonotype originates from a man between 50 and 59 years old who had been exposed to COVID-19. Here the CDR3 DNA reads TGTGCCAGCTCAACCCGGAGGCAGCTGACCACAGATACGCAGTATTTT. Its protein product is CASSTRRQLTTDTQYF.